These T cell receptor delta chains were read from a single sample in a study of Vδ1+ human thymocytes. TCRdb applied CATT to the multiplex PCR reads for clone calling. The repertoire holds some 73,000 delta-chain clones, with roughly a third as singletons. The sample comprised Vdelta1+ gamma-delta thymocytes from the thymus. The receptor set was obtained from a boy younger than two who had congenital heart surgery. Each CDR3 is given with its conserved first and last residue. A D gene is named only where the DNA matches it firmly. Some rows mark clone size as missing; the rest say once, few, many or name a class of expanded clone.

D	size	V	J	CDR3	DNA
NA	NA	TRDV1	TRDJ1	CALGELAASYEAWGIIDTDKLIF	TGTGCTCTTGGGGAACTGGCAGCTTCCTACGAAGCGTGGGGGATAATTGACACCGATAAACTCATCTTT
TRDD3	few	TRDV1	TRDJ1	CALGFTRPGGFRADKLIF	TGTGCTCTTGGGTTCACCCGCCCTGGGGGGTTCCGTGCCGATAAACTCATCTTT
TRDD2	few	TRDV1	TRDJ1	CALPSYSGVHTDKLIF	TGTGCTCTCCCTTCCTACTCGGGGGTGCACACCGATAAACTCATCTTT
TRDD3	NA	TRDV1	TRDJ1	CALGDPRPSGPMFYTGGAYTDKLIF	TGTGCTCTTGGGGACCCTCGGCCTTCCGGTCCTATGTTCTATACTGGGGGGGCGTACACCGATAAACTCATCTTT
NA	NA	TRDV1	TRDJ1	CALGERGPPAWGVHTDKLIF	TGTGCTCTTGGGGAACGGGGTCCTCCGGCGTGGGGGGTCCACACCGATAAACTCATCTTT
NA	few	TRDV1	TRDJ1	CALGELGSTDKLIF	TGTGCTCTTGGGGAACTTGGGAGCACCGATAAACTCATCTTT
NA	NA	TRDV1	TRDJ1	CALGELASTIGVANPNTDKLIF	TGTGCTCTTGGGGAACTTGCCTCGACCATAGGTGTGGCGAACCCTAACACCGATAAACTCATCTTT
NA	NA	TRDV1	TRDJ1	CALGELGYAKGIMGYTDKLIF	TGTGCTCTTGGGGAACTAGGGTATGCGAAAGGGATCATGGGATACACCGATAAACTCATCTTT
NA	few	TRDV1	TRDJ1	CALGEIVYSHDKLIF	TGTGCTCTTGGGGAAATCGTCTACTCCCACGATAAACTCATCTTT
NA	NA	TRDV1	TRDJ1	CALGELKGERFPTDKLIF	TGCGCTCTTGGGGAACTTAAGGGGGAAAGGTTTCCCACCGATAAACTCATCTTT
NA	NA	TRDV1	TRDJ1	CALGGLWGGPDKLIF	TGTGCTCTTGGGGGACTATGGGGGGGACCCGATAAACTCATCTTT
TRDD3	few	TRDV2	TRDJ1	CACDTGVGIRGVRRTDKLIF	TGTGCCTGTGACACCGGGGTGGGGATACGCGGGGTTCGTCGTACCGATAAACTCATCTTT
NA	NA	TRDV2	TRDJ1	CACDPLPTGGPLVDKLIF	TGTGCCTGTGACCCCCTTCCAACCGGGGGACCACTGGTGGATAAACTCATCTTT
NA	few	TRDV1	TRDJ1	CALGERAAFLRLGDPYTDKLIF	TGTGCTCTTGGGGAACGGGCAGCCTTCCTACGGCTGGGGGATCCCTACACCGATAAACTCATCTTT
NA	NA	TRDV1	TRDJ1	CALGDRPYWAAEWYTDKLIF	TGTGCTCTTGGGGACAGGCCGTACTGGGCGGCTGAATGGTACACCGATAAACTCATCTTT
NA	NA	TRDV2	TRDJ1	CACHCYFTDKLIF	TGTGCCTGCCATTGTTACTTCACCGATAAACTCATCTTT
TRDD3	few	TRDV1	TRDJ1	CALGSHTTGGCNTDKLIF	TGTGCTCTTGGGAGCCATACGACTGGGGGTTGCAACACCGATAAACTCATCTTT
TRDD3	few	TRDV1	TRDJ2	CALGEHFPSGGATAQLFF	TGTGCTCTTGGGGAACATTTCCCCTCTGGGGGAGCAACAGCACAACTCTTCTTT
TRDD3	few	TRDV1	TRDJ1	CALGEPPFSLPLLGDIRTYTDKLIF	TGTGCTCTTGGGGAACCTCCTTTTTCCCTACCTTTACTGGGGGATATCCGAACGTACACCGATAAACTCATCTTT
TRDD3	NA	TRDV1	TRDJ1	CAPGAPFLLAGGYAGYTDKLIF	TGTGCTCCTGGGGCTCCCTTCCTACTCGCTGGGGGATACGCGGGATACACCGATAAACTCATCTTT
NA	NA	TRDV1	TRDJ1	CALGEWATRLFRTADKLIF	TGTGCTCTTGGGGAATGGGCTACCCGACTGTTCCGTACGGCCGATAAACTCATCTTT
NA	NA	TRDV1	TRDJ1	CALGGPSSLPGGYTDKLIF	TGTGCTCTTGGGGGACCTTCTTCCTTGCCGGGGGGGTACACCGATAAACTCATCTTT
NA	few	TRDV1	TRDJ1	CALGEHLLTPYCRTDKLIF	TGTGCTCTTGGGGAACATCTCCTTACTCCGTACTGCCGAACCGATAAACTCATCTTT
NA	few	TRDV2	TRDJ1	CACDEICADKLIF	TGTGCCTGTGACGAGATCTGTGCCGATAAACTCATCTTT
NA	NA	TRDV1	TRDJ1	CALRELLALNLSDWHVTDKLIF	TGTGCTCTTAGGGAACTCTTGGCCCTTAATCTCTCGGACTGGCACGTCACCGATAAACTCATCTTT
TRDD3	NA	TRDV1	TRDJ1	CALGGPPSYWGTRLKLIF	TGTGCTCTTGGGGGCCCCCCCTCCTACTGGGGGACGAGGCTCAAACTCATCTTT
TRDD3	NA	TRDV1	TRDJ1	CALGEKIPTTGGSYTDKLIF	TGTGCTCTTGGGGAAAAGATCCCTACGACTGGGGGATCGTACACCGATAAACTCATCTTT
TRDD3	few	TRDV1	TRDJ1	CALGGPAGGYTDKLIF	TGTGCTCTTGGGGGACCAGCTGGGGGATACACCGATAAACTCATCTTT
TRDD3	NA	TRDV1	TRDJ1	CALGERRFPILGDKYHDKLIF	TGTGCTCTTGGGGAACGGAGGTTCCCTATTCTGGGGGATAAATACCACGATAAACTCATCTTT
TRDD3	NA	TRDV1	TRDJ1	CALGGVRGYSMSTDKLIF	TGTGCTCTTGGGGGTGTTCGGGGATACAGTATGAGCACCGATAAACTCATCTTT
TRDD3	NA	TRDV1	TRDJ1	CALGERAPTGGPYTDKLIF	TGTGCTCTTGGGGAACGCGCTCCTACTGGGGGACCTTACACCGATAAACTCATCTTT
TRDD2	few	TRDV1	TRDJ1	CALGKSPFLQGIFLPYTDKLIF	TGTGCTCTTGGGAAAAGCCCCTTCCTACAGGGGATATTCCTACCCTACACCGATAAACTCATCTTT
NA	few	TRDV1	TRDJ1	CALGEFTSLSLLVTDKLIF	TGTGCTCTTGGGGAATTTACCTCCCTCTCTTTACTGGTCACCGATAAACTCATCTTT
TRDD3	few	TRDV1	TRDJ1	CALGEPPTPLPKAGGYPRDTPYTDKLIF	TGTGCTCTTGGGGAACCCCCCACCCCCCTTCCTAAGGCTGGGGGATACCCCAGGGATACTCCGTACACCGATAAACTCATCTTT
TRDD3	once	TRDV1	TRDJ1	CALGEGLPLLGDAYPDKLIF	TGTGCTCTTGGGGAGGGCCTTCCTCTACTGGGGGACGCCTACCCCGATAAACTCATCTTT
NA	NA	TRDV1	TRDJ1	CALGELIRGCPDKLIF	TGTGCTCTTGGAGAACTAATCAGGGGATGCCCCGATAAACTCATCTTT
NA	NA	TRDV1	TRDJ1	CALGERGWRARGVTPYTDKLIF	TGTGCTCTTGGGGAAAGGGGTTGGCGGGCCCGAGGGGTCACCCCGTACACCGATAAACTCATCTTT